What follows are 29 T cell receptor beta chains derived from one specimen sequenced in a study of identical twins. TCRdb reprocessed the 5' RACE reads with MiXCR, giving one entry per CDR3 protein. The sample includes about 530,000 distinct CDR3 sequences, around 22% of them seen just once. In addition, the sample was reused for a study of yellow fever vaccine responses in identical twins.

The sample was CD4+ T cells sorted from blood. These TCRs come from a young woman in good health.

This sequence joins TRBV18 and TRBJ2-5; D gene ambiguous. The V gene lost 2 bases and the J gene lost 1 base, with 5 bases spanning the gap. The CDR3 totals 13 residues. From germline, CDR1 is KGHSH and CDR2 LQKENI. DNA for the CDR3: TGTGCCAGCTCACCAACTCTCCAAGAGACCCAGTACTTC. Protein sequence: CASSPTLQETQYF.

The rearrangement uses TRBV18 and TRBJ2-1; D gene uncertain. V lost 3 bases and J 0 bases, leaving 9 bases between the germline ends. Germline loops: CDR1 KGHSH, CDR2 LQKENI. The length of the CDR3 is 15 residues. CDR3 region: CASSPTHPSYNEQFF. Written as DNA, the CDR3 is TGTGCCAGCTCACCGACCCATCCCTCCTACAATGAGCAGTTCTTC.

The chain has TRBV20-1 and TRBJ2-3; TRBD2 agrees at 8 bases. Germline V lookup: CDR1 DFQATT, CDR2 SNEGSKA (reference sequence). V shed 5 bases and J 4 bases; nucleotides not matched to a gene: 11. The CDR3 runs to 15 residues. Here the CDR3 reads CSAPGTRGGADTQYF. The CDR3 nucleotides read TGCAGTGCTCCGGGGACCCGGGGGGGGGCAGATACGCAGTATTTT.

In its sample, this clonotype was seen a few times. The rearrangement joins TRBV5-1 to TRBJ2-7, with 11 nucleotides matching TRBD2. The CDR3 extends over 14 amino acids. Germline assignment: CDR1 SGHRS and CDR2 YFSETQ. Losses at the gene ends were 4 bases for V and 6 bases for J; bases not matched to a gene: 6. The CDR3 DNA reads TGCGCCAGCAGCGTTAGCGGGAGGGCCGGCGAGCAGTACTTC. Translated, it gives CASSVSGRAGEQYF.

This clonotype was counted only a few times. The rearrangement joins TRBV5-1 to TRBJ2-1; 7 positions agree with TRBD2. The CDR3 runs to 15 residues. Trimming took 6 bases from V and 3 from J; bases not matched to a gene: 9. Germline V lookup: CDR1 SGHRS, CDR2 YFSETQ. Here the CDR3 DNA reads TGCGCCAGCATTGCGGGAGACCGGGACTACAATGAGCAGTTCTTC. Translation: CASIAGDRDYNEQFF.

The table lists this clonotype with a few counts. The chain employs TRBV10-3 and TRBJ1-3; 10 nucleotides align to TRBD1. CDR1 and CDR2 from the germline V gene are ENHRY and SYGVKD. Unmatched junction bases numbered 13, after V lost 5 bases and J lost 3 bases. There are 18 residues in the CDR3. CDR3 protein: CAISTSPSGTGVGNTIYF. The DNA of the CDR3 is TGTGCCATCAGTACTTCCCCCTCCGGGACAGGGGTTGGAAACACCATATATTTT.

This chain connects TRBV10-3 to TRBJ2-3; tentative D call: TRBD2 (6 bases). Germline loops: CDR1 ENHRY, CDR2 SYGVKD. V dropped 0 bases and J dropped 3 bases, with 13 bases sitting between them. This CDR3 contains 16 residues. For the CDR3, the DNA is TGTGCCATCAGTGAGTCGGTACGGGGAGGTACAGATACGCAGTATTTT. Its protein is CAISESVRGGTDTQYF.

The V gene is TRBV20-1, the J gene TRBJ2-7, with 9 bases that match TRBD1. The V and J ends lost 2 bases and 7 bases, in that order; junction bases with no gene match: 6. CDR1 is DFQATT, CDR2 SNEGSKA, per germline (reference sequence). This CDR3 region has 13 residues. CDR3 amino acids: CSARRTGAEEQYF. The CDR3 nucleotides are TGCAGTGCTAGAAGGACAGGGGCTGAGGAGCAGTACTTC.

This clonotype was counted once. The chain is built from TRBV19 and TRBJ1-1; no definite D call. Germline assignment: CDR1 LNHDA and CDR2 SQIVND (reference sequence). The CDR3 consists of 14 residues. Trimming pared 1 base from V and 3 bases from J, leaving 9 bases between. The CDR3 loop is CASSIASGYTEAFF. The CDR3 bases are TGTGCCAGTAGTATAGCTAGCGGGTACACTGAAGCTTTCTTT.

In this sample, this clonotype turned up once. The V gene is TRBV20-1, the J gene TRBJ2-3, with D maybe TRBD2 (6 bases). With 1 base removed from V and 6 bases from J, the gap between germline ends came to 11 bases. The CDR3 has 13 residues. Germline V gene lookup returns CDR1 DFQATT and CDR2 SNEGSKA (reference sequence). The CDR3 DNA is TGCAGTGCTAGAGGCGCGGGAAACGATACGCAGTATTTT. Residues: CSARGAGNDTQYF.

In its sample, this clonotype was seen a few times. The rearrangement links TRBV6-1 to TRBJ2-2; TRBD1 is a possible D gene (5 bases). The CDR3 consists of 15 residues. V lost 6 bases to trimming and J lost 4 bases, with 15 bases between them. Per germline, CDR1 MNHNS and CDR2 SASEGT. The CDR3 sequence: CASRTSQGSTGELFF. DNA of the CDR3: TGTGCCAGCAGGACCTCCCAGGGATCCACCGGGGAGCTGTTTTTT.

This clonotype was observed a handful of times. The chain couples TRBV15 to TRBJ2-2; D unclear. The CDR3 loop spans 12 amino acids. The germline CDR1 and CDR2 sequences are LNHNV and YYDKDF (reference sequence). V lost 3 bases to trimming and J lost 13 bases, with 12 bases between them. The CDR3 protein is CATSSDWGGLFF. Here the CDR3 DNA reads TGTGCCACCAGCAGCGACTGGGGTGGGCTGTTTTTT.

This chain uses TRBV12-3 or TRBV12-4 with TRBJ1-5, with TRBD1 matching 7 bases. The CDR3 runs 14 residues. J lost 4 bases, V lost 5 bases, and 5 bases had no gene match. CDR3: CASSLQQGNQPQHF. The CDR3 DNA follows: TGTGCCAGCAGTCTTCAACAGGGGAATCAGCCCCAGCATTTT.

The chain carries TRBV5-6 and TRBJ2-2; D possibly uses TRBD1 or TRBD2 (5 bases each). Per germline, CDR1 SGHDT and CDR2 YYEEEE. The CDR3 sequence is 16 residues long. The ends were cut back, 5 bases at V and 4 bases at J, with 18 bases in the middle. CDR3 coding DNA: TGTGCCAGCAGGCGAGCCGGGACGGCGCTCACCGGGGAGCTGTTTTTT. It is translated as CASRRAGTALTGELFF.

Only a few counts were recorded for this clonotype. The CDR3 reads CSAVPAAGDHNEQFF. The CDR3 nucleotides are TGCAGCGCTGTCCCAGCGGCAGGGGACCACAATGAGCAGTTCTTC. The rearrangement links TRBV20-1 to TRBJ2-1; D is possibly TRBD1 (6 bases). CDR1 and CDR2 from the germline V gene are DFQATT and SNEGSKA (reference sequence). The CDR3 runs to 15 residues.

This clonotype occurred a few times. This rearrangement joins TRBV29-1 to TRBJ2-7; 12 bases line up with TRBD2. Trimming at V came to 7 bases and at J to 3 bases, leaving 4 bases not matched to a gene. Germline lookup yields CDR1 SQVTM and CDR2 ANQGSEA. This CDR3 has 13 residues. The CDR3 coding sequence is TGCAGCGCCTTGACTAGCGGGAGCTACGAGCAGTACTTC. Amino acids: CSALTSGSYEQYF.

This rearrangement joins TRBV29-1 to TRBJ2-1, with D unclear. Germline CDR1 and CDR2: SQVTM and ANQGSEA. Trimming left V 0 bases short and J 8 bases short, with 5 bases between. The CDR3 sequence is 11 residues long. CDR3 loop: CSVEDHYEQFF. CDR3 nucleotides: TGCAGCGTTGAAGATCACTATGAGCAGTTCTTC.

The chain recombines TRBV5-5 with TRBJ1-1; D unresolved. Germline loops: CDR1 SGHKS, CDR2 YYEKEE (reference sequence). Trimming took 1 base from V and 4 from J, leaving 11 bases between them. This CDR3 comprises 14 residues. The CDR3 sequence: CASSLNVVTTEAFF. DNA of the CDR3: TGTGCCAGCAGCTTGAATGTCGTCACCACTGAAGCTTTCTTT.

This clonotype was counted a few times. The CDR3 nucleotides read TGTGCCAGCAGTTACTCGGGAACAGGGGGCCGGTCCTACGAGCAGTACTTC. Translating gives CASSYSGTGGRSYEQYF. J is TRBJ2-7 and V is TRBV6-2 or TRBV6-3; 9 bases line up with TRBD1. V shed 0 bases and J 1 base; nucleotides not matched to a gene: 7. The V gene's germline CDR1 is MNHEY and CDR2 SVGEGT. The CDR3 covers 17 residues.

V gene TRBV29-1 combines with J gene TRBJ2-1; 7 bases fit TRBD2. The trim removed 4 bases at V and 3 bases at J, leaving 15 bases unmatched. Germline loops: CDR1 SQVTM, CDR2 ANQGSEA. The length of the CDR3 is 17 residues. CDR3: CSVVVSGGSPRYNEQFF. In DNA, the CDR3 is TGCAGCGTTGTAGTAAGCGGCGGGAGCCCCCGCTACAATGAGCAGTTCTTC.

This clonotype was recorded a few times. The V gene is TRBV9, the J gene TRBJ2-1, with 10 bases that match TRBD2. The CDR3 length is 16 residues. Per germline, CDR1 SGDLS and CDR2 YYNGEE. The J segment lost 6 bases and the V segment lost 4 bases, leaving 10 bases of the junction unmatched. In DNA form, the CDR3 reads TGTGCCAGCAGCCCTCTAGCGGGAGATTTCGTCAATGAGCAGTTCTTC. It specifies CASSPLAGDFVNEQFF.

By share of the sample, this clonotype is medium-sized. The rearrangement uses TRBV11-3 and TRBJ1-1; 9 bases map to TRBD1. The CDR3 sequence is 15 residues long. V lost 3 bases, J lost 1 base, and 3 bases stayed unmatched. Germline CDR1 and CDR2: SGHNT and YENEEA. CDR3 DNA sequence: TGTGCCAGCAGCTTCCGGACAGGGGAGAACACTGAAGCTTTCTTT. It specifies CASSFRTGENTEAFF.

The sample holds a few counts of this clonotype. This sequence joins TRBV2 and TRBJ2-7; 7 nucleotides match TRBD2. Trimming at V came to 6 bases and at J to 9 bases, leaving 8 bases not matched to a gene. From germline, CDR1 is SNHLY and CDR2 FYNNEI. The CDR3 extends over 12 amino acids. The CDR3 DNA is TGTGCCAGCAGACTCGGGAGGACGGTGCAGTACGTC. This translates into CASRLGRTVQYV.

As regards this clonotype: At one of its ends the junction is not consistent with the germline gene, which may arise from a read error. The CDR3 coding sequence is TGCTGTGCTAGAGCCGACCCTGGACAGGGTTTTAGCAATGAGCAGTTCTTC. Amino acids: CCARADPGQGFSNEQFF. The rearrangement joins TRBV20-1 to TRBJ2-1; 8 nucleotides agree with TRBD1. This CDR3 is built from 17 residues. The V gene's germline CDR1 is DFQATT and CDR2 SNEGSKA (reference sequence).

The chain carries TRBV12-3 or TRBV12-4 and TRBJ2-2, with D unclear. This CDR3 region has 14 residues. V dropped 3 bases and J dropped 7 bases, with 12 bases sitting between them. CDR3 protein: CASSFGVNGGELFF. CDR3 bases: TGTGCCAGCAGTTTTGGGGTGAATGGCGGGGAGCTGTTTTTT.

This clonotype was counted a few times. The rearrangement links TRBV29-1 to TRBJ1-2; tentative D call: TRBD1 (6 bases). Per germline, CDR1 SQVTM and CDR2 ANQGSEA. This CDR3 has 11 residues. Trimming removed 7 bases from V and 7 bases from J, with 13 bases in between. CDR3 DNA sequence: TGCAGCGAAAAACAGGGCGGTGGCTACACCTTC. Translation: CSEKQGGGYTF.

This clonotype has only a few counts. This chain connects TRBV28 to TRBJ1-2, with 7 positions matching TRBD1. Trimming at V came to 7 bases and at J to 8 bases, leaving 10 bases not matched to a gene. The CDR3 contains 13 residues. Germline CDR1 MDHEN, CDR2 SYDVKM. CDR3 bases: TGTGCCAGCATCCCCGGGACAGAGTTAGGCTACACCTTC. Translating gives CASIPGTELGYTF.

This clonotype was found many times. The chain carries TRBV5-1 and TRBJ2-2; TRBD1 matches at 8 bases. With V trimmed by 4 bases and J by 6 bases, 2 bases remained unmatched. The CDR3 runs 13 residues. Germline assignment: CDR1 SGHRS and CDR2 YFSETQ. The CDR3 reads CASSTTGAGELFF. The DNA of the CDR3 is TGCGCCAGCAGCACGACAGGGGCCGGGGAGCTGTTTTTT.

V and J are TRBV7-9 and TRBJ2-1, with D possibly called TRBD1 or TRBD2 (5 bases each). This CDR3 is 14 amino acids long. CDR1 is SEHNR, CDR2 FQNEAQ, per germline (reference sequence). Deletions cut 1 base from V and 4 bases from J, with 8 bases between. Here the CDR3 DNA reads TGTGCCAGCAGCTTAGGCGAGGGGTACAATGAGCAGTTCTTC. As protein: CASSLGEGYNEQFF. The complete variable domain, with remaining parts taken from reference TRBV7-9 and TRBJ2-1, reads DTGVSQNPRHKITKRGQNVTFRCDPISEHNRLYWYRQTLGQGPEFLTYFQNEAQLEKSRLLSDRFSAERPKGSFSTLEIQRTEQGDSAMYLCASSLGEGYNEQFFGPGTRLTVL.